Shown below are 29 T cell receptor beta chains from a single sample sequenced in a study of shared clonotypes between healthy human individuals. Repertoires were generated with immunoSEQ multiplex PCR, while TCRdb's copy carries only in-frame clones and drops some. The sample yields hundreds of thousands of clones, more than 95% seen once. The sequenced sample was naive CD4+ T cells sorted from blood. Stated subset: CD45RA+ positively selected. The source is a woman in her twenties or thirties in good health.

The chain is built from TRBV10-1 and TRBJ1-1; TRBD1 aligns across 7 bases. J gave up 3 bases and V 6 bases, and 4 bases lay outside the gene matches. This CDR3 has 13 amino acids. The V gene's germline CDR1 is WNHNN and CDR2 SYGVQD (reference sequence). This CDR3 is CASRGDSYTEAFF. The DNA for the CDR3 is TGCGCCAGCAGGGGGGACAGTTACACTGAAGCTTTCTTT.

The chain joins TRBV6-1 to TRBJ2-1, with D perhaps TRBD1 or TRBD2 (6 bases each). V was cut by 8 bases and J by 6 bases, with 11 bases left in between. Germline values: CDR1 MNHNS, CDR2 SASEGT. CDR3 length equals 12 residues. In DNA form, the CDR3 reads TGTGCCAGCCGGGGGACACTCAATGAGCAGTTCTTC. This encodes CASRGTLNEQFF.

The rearrangement joins TRBV13 to TRBJ1-6, with TRBD1 as a possible D gene (6 bases). Deletions cut 8 bases from V and 5 bases from J, with 13 bases between. The CDR3 runs to 14 residues. Germline CDR1 and CDR2: PRHDT and FYEKMQ (reference sequence). The CDR3 nucleotides are TGTGCCAGCGGCACAGGGTGGAATAATTCACCCCTCCACTTT. It encodes CASGTGWNNSPLHF.

The chain couples TRBV5-1 to TRBJ2-3, with D uncertain. The CDR3 length is 13 residues. The germline gives CDR1 SGHRS, CDR2 YFSETQ. The V gene lost 4 bases and the J gene lost 4 bases, with 10 bases spanning the gap. The DNA of the CDR3 is TGCGCCAGCAGCCCCCGGGTAGCAGATACGCAGTATTTT. Encoded protein: CASSPRVADTQYF. Combining the CDR3 with reference TRBV5-1 and TRBJ2-3 gives the whole variable domain KAGVTQTPRYLIKTRGQQVTLSCSPISGHRSVSWYQQTPGQGLQFLFEYFSETQRNKGNFPGRFSGRQFSNSRSEMNVSTLELGDSALYLCASSPRVADTQYFGPGTRLTVL.

The chain joins TRBV6-6 to TRBJ1-4; 8 positions agree with TRBD1. From germline, CDR1 is MNHNY and CDR2 SVGAGI (reference sequence). V gave up 6 bases and J gave up 7 bases; unmatched junction bases: 10. The CDR3 loop spans 15 amino acids. Here the CDR3 reads CASRVGDRISEKLFF. The CDR3 nucleotides read TGTGCCAGCAGGGTCGGGGACAGGATTTCTGAAAAACTGTTTTTT.

The CDR3 DNA follows: TGTGCCAGCTCAAGGGACAGCTCCTACGAGCAGTACTTC. Translating gives CASSRDSSYEQYF. The rearrangement uses TRBV21-1 and TRBJ2-7; the D segment call TRBD1 is taken from the table without a DNA check. TRBV21-1 represents a pseudogene. This CDR3 spans 13 amino acids.

V and J are TRBV28 and TRBJ1-2; TRBD1 aligns across 9 bases. The CDR3 length is 15 residues. V lost 7 bases to trimming and J lost 8 bases; unmatched junction nucleotides: 14. Germline values: CDR1 MDHEN, CDR2 SYDVKM. The CDR3 DNA is TGTGCCAGCACCCCTTCCGGGACAGGGCGGTTGGGCTACACCTTC. This translates into CASTPSGTGRLGYTF.

This clone has a single count. This chain joins TRBV7-9 and TRBJ2-5; 11 bases are a match to TRBD2. TRBJ2-7 explains the end of the DNA better; the J call may be wrong. The CDR3 has 16 amino acids. Germline assignment: CDR1 SEHNR and CDR2 FQNEAQ (reference sequence). The chain's CDR3 is CASSLIASGRSYEQYF. CDR3 DNA: TGTGCCAGCAGCTTAATCGCTAGCGGGAGGTCCTACGAGCAGTACTTC.

The chain joins TRBV5-1 to TRBJ2-5; 7 nucleotides match TRBD2. The J call could be wrong; TRBJ2-7 is a better fit for the DNA end. The CDR3 loop spans 14 amino acids. CDR1 is SGHRS and CDR2 is YFSETQ in the germline V gene. The CDR3 DNA reads as TGCGCCAGCTCCCCCTCGGGAGGTACCTACGAGCAGTACTTC. This sequence encodes CASSPSGGTYEQYF.

Only a few counts were recorded for this clone. The chain combines TRBV28 with TRBJ2-7; D gene uncertain. V lost 8 bases, J lost 2 bases, and 7 bases lay in between. This CDR3 has 11 amino acids. Germline assignment: CDR1 MDHEN and CDR2 SYDVKM. The CDR3 DNA reads TGTGCCAGCGGTGATACCTACGAGCAGTACTTC. Translating it yields CASGDTYEQYF.

The rearrangement uses TRBV9 and TRBJ2-5; 9 bases align to TRBD1. Losses at the gene ends were 4 bases for V and 3 bases for J; bases not matched to a gene: 4. Germline lookup yields CDR1 SGDLS and CDR2 YYNGEE. CDR3 length equals 14 residues. The CDR3 is CASSSRTGEETQYF. CDR3 sequence (DNA): TGTGCCAGCAGCTCACGGACAGGGGAAGAGACCCAGTACTTC.

This chain links TRBV7-9 with TRBJ1-2; a possible D gene is TRBD1 (5 bases). V dropped 2 bases and J dropped 5 bases, with 12 bases sitting between them. The CDR3 is 14 amino acids. Looked up from germline, CDR1 is SEHNR and CDR2 is FQNEAQ (reference sequence). CDR3 region: CASSLSGNKYGYTF. In DNA, the CDR3 is TGTGCCAGCAGCTTATCAGGGAATAAATATGGCTACACCTTC.

The chain combines TRBV18 with TRBJ2-4; the D gene is possibly TRBD1 (6 bases). Germline V gene data show CDR1 as KGHSH and CDR2 as LQKENI. V dropped 1 base and J dropped 7 bases, with 8 bases sitting between them. This CDR3 comprises 13 residues. The CDR3 sequence is CASSPQGENIQYF. DNA for the CDR3: TGTGCCAGCTCACCACAGGGGGAGAACATTCAGTACTTC.

The chain uses TRBV4-1 and TRBJ1-2; no reliable D call. V was clipped by 5 bases and J by 8 bases, with 15 bases between them. The CDR3 length is 13 residues. The germline V gene encodes CDR1 MGHRA and CDR2 YSYEKL. As DNA, the CDR3 is TGCGCCAGCAGCTCCATATCTTTGAGAGGCTACACCTTC. Amino acid sequence: CASSSISLRGYTF.

The chain is built from TRBV7-8 and TRBJ2-5, with D possibly matching TRBD1 (5 bases). Trimming took off 1 base at V and 5 bases at J, with 11 bases between the two ends. The CDR3 covers 14 residues. Germline V gene lookup returns CDR1 SGHVS and CDR2 FQNEAQ. The CDR3, as DNA: TGTGCCAGCAGCTTAGGTCAGGGTCAGGAGACCCAGTACTTC. Protein sequence: CASSLGQGQETQYF.

The chain combines TRBV10-3 with TRBJ2-1; 7 bases match TRBD2. CDR1 ENHRY and CDR2 SYGVKD come from the germline V gene. This CDR3 region has 14 residues. The J segment lost 0 bases and the V segment lost 5 bases, leaving 1 base of the junction unmatched. CDR3 protein: CAISTSVSYNEQFF. The CDR3 DNA is TGTGCCATCAGTACTAGCGTCTCCTACAATGAGCAGTTCTTC.

The gene calls are TRBV28 and TRBJ2-1, with D uncertain. The CDR3 spans 14 residues. Looked up from germline, CDR1 is MDHEN and CDR2 is SYDVKM. The germline V and J ends were trimmed by 3 bases and 5 bases, with 11 bases remaining between them. The CDR3 DNA reads TGTGCCAGCAGTTTTCGGGCAGTAAACAATGAGCAGTTCTTC. This translates into CASSFRAVNNEQFF.

The rearrangement joins TRBV28 to TRBJ1-5, with TRBD1 matching 7 bases. Germline CDR1 MDHEN, CDR2 SYDVKM. The CDR3 extends over 13 amino acids. Trimming took 11 bases from V and 7 from J; bases not matched to a gene: 11. This chain's CDR3 is CAVQGSEVQPQHF. The CDR3 DNA reads TGTGCCGTACAGGGGTCTGAAGTCCAGCCCCAGCATTTT.

The J gene is TRBJ2-7, the V gene TRBV7-9; 7 positions match TRBD1. Germline CDR1 and CDR2: SEHNR and FQNEAQ (reference sequence). Trimming cost V 5 bases and J 2 bases; bases outside gene matches: 9. The CDR3 runs 15 residues. CDR3 amino acids: CASSLRDSHPYEQYF. For the CDR3, the DNA is TGTGCCAGCAGCCTCCGGGACAGTCACCCCTACGAGCAGTACTTC.

The chain uses TRBV7-2 and TRBJ2-7, with 8 bases that match TRBD1. The junction had 3 bases not matched to a gene; V was cut back by 5 bases and J by 6 bases. This CDR3 has 12 amino acids. Germline CDR1 SGHTA, CDR2 FQGNSA. CDR3 sequence (DNA): TGTGCCAGCAGCGGACAGGGTGGCGAGCAGTACTTC. The encoded protein is CASSGQGGEQYF.

V is TRBV6-5 and J is TRBJ1-2, with TRBD1 identical over 7 bases. With V trimmed by 2 bases and J by 3 bases, 3 bases remained unmatched. Per the germline V gene, CDR1 is MNHEY and CDR2 is SVGAGI. The CDR3 length is 14 residues. The CDR3 DNA reads TGTGCCAGCAGTTACGAGGGGGCGGACTATGGCTACACCTTC. Translating gives CASSYEGADYGYTF.

Concerning this clone: Compared with germline, one end of the junction differs, possibly owing to a read error. The chain couples TRBV28 to TRBJ2-5, with D perhaps matching TRBD1 (6 bases). The germline gives CDR1 MDHEN, CDR2 SYDVKM. CDR3 length equals 14 residues. The DNA for the CDR3 is TGTGCCGGCAGTTCCCCGGACAGACCAGAGACCCAGTACTTC. This translates into CAGSSPDRPETQYF.

The rearrangement joins TRBV7-3 to TRBJ2-1; D is undetermined. From germline, CDR1 is SGHTA and CDR2 FQGTGA. The CDR3 loop spans 13 amino acids. Between the trimmed V and J ends, which lost 5 bases and 5 bases, there was a span of 10 bases. DNA of the CDR3: TGTGCCAGCAGCCTGGGCGTAGACAATGAGCAGTTCTTC. Translating it yields CASSLGVDNEQFF.

The chain has TRBV9 and TRBJ2-3, with a weak D call TRBD1 (6 bases). This CDR3 spans 16 amino acids. Per germline, CDR1 SGDLS and CDR2 YYNGEE. V was clipped by 0 bases and J by 2 bases, with 13 bases between them. In DNA form, the CDR3 reads TGTGCCAGCAGCGTAGTCCCGGACAGCCCCACAGATACGCAGTATTTT. Protein sequence: CASSVVPDSPTDTQYF.

The chain carries TRBV2 and TRBJ2-3, with a tentative D call TRBD1 (7 bases). The CDR3 runs 16 residues. In germline, CDR1 is SNHLY, CDR2 FYNNEI. Between the trimmed V and J ends, which lost 2 bases and 2 bases, there was a span of 14 bases. CDR3 protein: CASSEHGRGDTDTQYF. The CDR3 nucleotides read TGTGCCAGCAGTGAACATGGCAGGGGGGACACAGATACGCAGTATTTT.

The V and J genes are TRBV5-1 and TRBJ2-7; possibly TRBD2 for D (5 bases). The CDR3 loop spans 13 amino acids. V lost 1 base and J 4 bases, leaving 9 bases between the germline ends. Germline values: CDR1 SGHRS, CDR2 YFSETQ. The DNA of the CDR3 is TGCGCCAGCAGCTTGACTAGTTTTTACGAGCAGTACTTC. It yields the protein CASSLTSFYEQYF.

This chain connects TRBV15 to TRBJ1-2, with 7 bases identical to TRBD1. Per germline, CDR1 LNHNV and CDR2 YYDKDF (reference sequence). Trimming at V came to 4 bases and at J to 2 bases, leaving 10 bases not matched to a gene. CDR3 size: 16 residues. The CDR3 is CATSTTTRGFNYGYTF. The CDR3 coding sequence is TGTGCCACCAGCACCACGACCAGGGGGTTCAACTATGGCTACACCTTC.

The chain has TRBV29-1 and TRBJ2-3; TRBD2 matches at 7 bases. Unmatched junction bases numbered 9, after V lost 7 bases and J lost 2 bases. The CDR3 spans 14 residues. CDR1 SQVTM and CDR2 ANQGSEA come from the germline V gene. The CDR3 region has the DNA TGCAGCGGCGACGGGACTACTAACACAGATACGCAGTATTTT. Its translation: CSGDGTTNTDTQYF.

The rearrangement uses TRBV25-1 and TRBJ1-2; D is undetermined. CDR1 is MGHDK, CDR2 SYGVNS, per germline. Trimming pared 3 bases from V and 4 bases from J, leaving 9 bases between. This CDR3 region has 13 residues. CDR3 region: CASSDLGTYGYTF. CDR3 sequence (DNA): TGTGCCAGCAGTGATTTAGGTACCTATGGCTACACCTTC.